This TCR beta chain was identified during a study of PD-1 blockade in mismatch repair-deficient tumors. Study information: Patients had over 10 mismatch repair-deficient cancer types, all previously treated and progressing. Findings and caveats of the study: Tumor-resident clones, often undetectable pretreatment in blood, expanded then contracted after pembrolizumab.

Mismatch repair deficiency was confirmed in all patients, by PCR or immunohistochemistry. TCRs were sequenced from a few patients responding to pembrolizumab. Assay: immunoSEQ multiplex PCR; the TCRdb copy retains only in-frame clones and omits some. The sample includes over 100,000 clones, 70% to 80% of them seen just once. There are 15 residues in the CDR3. Per the germline V gene, CDR1 is SGHVS and CDR2 is FQNEAQ. Germline trimming cut 7 bases from V and 2 bases from J; bases unmatched to any gene: 4. With respect to this clone: Its specificity is not known.

The sequenced sample was peripheral blood, obtained about 13 months after starting pembrolizumab. V is TRBV7-8 and J is TRBJ2-2; 10 nucleotides match TRBD2. This clonotype was obtained from an adult with mismatch repair-deficient cancer. The CDR3: CASTWTSGNTGELFF. The CDR3 DNA is TGTGCCAGCACCTGGACTAGCGGCAACACCGGGGAGCTGTTTTTT.